The sample holds a few counts of the clone carrying this T cell receptor (beta chain). This entry belongs to a study of shared clonotypes between healthy human individuals. Germline values: CDR1 SGHTA, CDR2 FQGNSA. Trimming removed 4 bases from V and 0 bases from J; junction bases left unmatched: 3. The CDR3 runs 15 residues. Generated by immunoSEQ multiplex PCR, the TCRdb table keeps only in-frame clones and is missing some. The sample lists hundreds of thousands of clones; approximately 79% were seen once. The source is a woman in her thirties in good health. Sequenced material: memory CD4+ T cells sorted from blood. The subset: CD45RA-negative fraction. This chain uses TRBV7-2 with TRBJ2-7; 10 positions match TRBD2. DNA of the CDR3: TGTGCCAGCAGCTCAGGACTAGCGGACTCCTACGAGCAGTACTTC. Amino acid sequence: CASSSGLADSYEQYF.